This T cell receptor beta chain was identified in a study of T-cell memory formation after mild COVID-19. Study as a whole: Each donor largely had its own TCR clusters. Overall study results and limits: Several responding clones turned up in pre-infection memory, indicating that cross-reactive memory may have taken part. CD4/CD8 balance characterized clones contracting day 15 to 85, and CD4+ skew characterized later expanders.

Sample barcodes and UMIs were carried by the TCR alpha and TCR beta cDNA libraries that 5'RACE generated with constant-segment primers. Each CDR3 protein is one row after TCRdb ran MiXCR on the 5' RACE reads. The sample shows roughly 200,000 distinct CDR3 sequences, 20% to 25% of them seen only once. The germline V gene encodes CDR1 MNHNS and CDR2 SASEGT. J lost 2 bases, V lost 8 bases, and 11 bases had no gene match. The CDR3 is 16 residues long. Worth noting for this clonotype: Its antigen is as yet unknown.

This sequence originates from an adult woman who had mild COVID-19 (a few samples of this study predate the infection). Cell type and time point are not known. Sequenced: PBMCs or a T cell subset sorted from them (not recorded which). The J gene is TRBJ1-5, the V gene TRBV6-1, with 8 positions matching TRBD1. This chain's CDR3 is CASGNRGIIGNQPQHF. The DNA of the CDR3 is TGTGCCAGCGGGAACAGGGGGATTATCGGCAATCAGCCCCAGCATTTT.